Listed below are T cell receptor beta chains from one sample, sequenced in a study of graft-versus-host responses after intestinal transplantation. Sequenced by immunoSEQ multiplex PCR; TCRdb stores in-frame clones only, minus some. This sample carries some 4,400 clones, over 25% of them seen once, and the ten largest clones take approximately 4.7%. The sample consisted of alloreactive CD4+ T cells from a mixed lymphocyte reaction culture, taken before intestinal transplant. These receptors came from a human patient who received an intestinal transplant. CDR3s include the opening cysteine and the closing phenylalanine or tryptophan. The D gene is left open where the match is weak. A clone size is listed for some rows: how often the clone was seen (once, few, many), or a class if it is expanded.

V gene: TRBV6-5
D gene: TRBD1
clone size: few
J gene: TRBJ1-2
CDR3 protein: CASNLQGAYYGYTF
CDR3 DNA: TGTGCCAGCAACCTACAGGGGGCCTACTATGGCTACACCTTC

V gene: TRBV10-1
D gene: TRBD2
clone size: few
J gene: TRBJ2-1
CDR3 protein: CVSSESVAGAYNEQFF
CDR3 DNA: TGCGTCAGCAGTGAGTCGGTAGCGGGAGCCTACAATGAGCAGTTCTTC

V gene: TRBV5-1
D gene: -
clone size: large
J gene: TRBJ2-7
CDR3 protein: CASSLRDTHGEQYF
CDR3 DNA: TGCGCCAGCAGCTTGCGGGACACGCATGGCGAGCAGTACTTC

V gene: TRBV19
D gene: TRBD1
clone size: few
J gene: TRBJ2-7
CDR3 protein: CASSVGQVGAYEQYF
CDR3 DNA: TGTGCCAGTAGTGTAGGACAGGTCGGGGCCTACGAGCAGTACTTC

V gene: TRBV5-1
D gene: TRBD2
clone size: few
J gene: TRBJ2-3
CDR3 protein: CASSPGLVPTHVNTQYF
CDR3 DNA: TGCGCCAGCAGCCCGGGACTAGTCCCAACTCACGTGAATACGCAGTATTTT

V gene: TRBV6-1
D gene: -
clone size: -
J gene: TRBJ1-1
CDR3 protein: CASSQWDTEAFF
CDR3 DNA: TGTGCCAGCAGTCAGTGGGACACTGAAGCTTTCTTT

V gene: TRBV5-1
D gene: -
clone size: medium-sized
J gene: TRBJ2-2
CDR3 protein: CASSSRGSTGELFF
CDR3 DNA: TGCGCCAGCAGCTCCAGGGGCAGCACCGGGGAGCTGTTTTTT

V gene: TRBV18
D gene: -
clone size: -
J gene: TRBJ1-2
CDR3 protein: CASSPLEDYGYTF
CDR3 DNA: TGTGCCAGCTCACCCCTTGAGGACTATGGCTACACCTTC

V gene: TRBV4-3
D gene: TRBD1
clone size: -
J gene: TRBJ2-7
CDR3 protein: CASSHTTGGGYEQYF
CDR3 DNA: TGCGCCAGCAGCCACACAACAGGGGGCGGCTACGAGCAGTACTTC

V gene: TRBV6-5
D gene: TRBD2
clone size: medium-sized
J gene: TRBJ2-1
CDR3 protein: CASSYSGGRVYNEQFF
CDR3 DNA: TGTGCCAGCAGTTACTCGGGCGGGAGGGTCTACAATGAGCAGTTCTTC

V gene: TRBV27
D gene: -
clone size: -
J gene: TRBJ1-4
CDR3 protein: CASRRGPLEKLFF
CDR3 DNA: TGTGCCAGCAGAAGGGGCCCCCTTGAAAAACTGTTTTTT

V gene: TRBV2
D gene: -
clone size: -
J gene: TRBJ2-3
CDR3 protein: CASSEDRGRDTQYF
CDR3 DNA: TGTGCCAGCAGTGAAGACCGGGGGAGAGATACGCAGTATTTT

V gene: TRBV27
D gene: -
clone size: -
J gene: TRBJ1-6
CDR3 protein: CASSLQGHNNSPLHF
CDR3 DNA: TGTGCCAGCAGTTTACAAGGGCACAATAATTCACCCCTCCACTTT

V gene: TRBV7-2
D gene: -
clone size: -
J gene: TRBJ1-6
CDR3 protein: CASSLRHNSPLHF
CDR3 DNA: TGTGCCAGCAGCTTAAGACATAATTCACCCCTCCACTTT

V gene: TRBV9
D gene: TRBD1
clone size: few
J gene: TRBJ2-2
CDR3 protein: CASSPQGGPGQGFYVGELFF
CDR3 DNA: TGTGCCAGCAGCCCCCAAGGGGGTCCGGGACAGGGTTTTTATGTCGGGGAGCTGTTTTTT

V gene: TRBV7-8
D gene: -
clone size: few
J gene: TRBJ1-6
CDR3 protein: CASSSGTYSYNSPLHF
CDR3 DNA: TGTGCCAGCAGCTCCGGGACATACTCCTATAATTCACCCCTCCACTTT

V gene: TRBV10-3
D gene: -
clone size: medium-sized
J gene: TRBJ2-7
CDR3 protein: CAISEGPNLSYEQYF
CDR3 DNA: TGTGCCATCAGTGAGGGCCCAAACCTCTCCTACGAGCAGTACTTC

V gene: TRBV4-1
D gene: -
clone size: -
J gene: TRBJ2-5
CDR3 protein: CASSQPGVETQYF
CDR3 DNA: TGCGCCAGCAGCCAACCGGGAGTAGAGACCCAGTACTTC

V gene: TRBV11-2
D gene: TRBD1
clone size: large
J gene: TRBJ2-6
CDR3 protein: CASSRDRAGANVLTF
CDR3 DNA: TGTGCCAGCAGCCGGGACAGGGCGGGGGCCAACGTCCTGACTTTC

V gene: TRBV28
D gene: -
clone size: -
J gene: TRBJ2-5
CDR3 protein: CASTKAAGWRFQETQYF
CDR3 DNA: TGTGCCAGCACCAAGGCCGCAGGGTGGAGGTTCCAAGAGACCCAGTACTTC

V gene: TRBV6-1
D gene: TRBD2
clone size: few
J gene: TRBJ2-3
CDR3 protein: CASSEWLAGVGDTQYF
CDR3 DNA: TGTGCCAGCAGTGAATGGCTAGCGGGAGTGGGAGATACGCAGTATTTT

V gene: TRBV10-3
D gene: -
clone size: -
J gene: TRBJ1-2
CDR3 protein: CAISDGRVGYGYTF
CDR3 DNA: TGTGCCATCAGTGACGGCAGGGTGGGCTATGGCTACACCTTC

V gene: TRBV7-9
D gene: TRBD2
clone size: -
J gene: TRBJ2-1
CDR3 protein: CASSLEGLVGEQFF
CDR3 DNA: TGTGCCAGCAGCTTAGAGGGACTAGTTGGTGAGCAGTTCTTC

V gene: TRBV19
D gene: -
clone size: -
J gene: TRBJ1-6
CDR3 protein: CASSDINNSPLHF
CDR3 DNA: TGTGCCAGTAGCGACATAAATAATTCACCCCTCCACTTT

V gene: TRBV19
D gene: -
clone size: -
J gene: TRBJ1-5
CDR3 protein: CASSSPGESQPQHF
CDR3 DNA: TGTGCCAGTAGTTCGCCAGGGGAGTCTCAGCCCCAGCATTTT

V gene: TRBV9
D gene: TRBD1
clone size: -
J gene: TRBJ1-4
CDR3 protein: CASSAGTGVPNEKLFF
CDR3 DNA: TGTGCCAGCAGCGCAGGGACAGGGGTGCCTAATGAAAAACTATTTTTT

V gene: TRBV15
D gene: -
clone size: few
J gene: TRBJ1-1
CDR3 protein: CATSRPVYNTEAFF
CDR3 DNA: TGTGCCACCAGCAGACCAGTGTATAACACTGAAGCTTTCTTT

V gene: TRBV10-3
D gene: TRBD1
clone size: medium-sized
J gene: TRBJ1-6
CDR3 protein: CAIRGTGQSPLHF
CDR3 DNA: TGTGCCATCAGAGGGACAGGGCAGTCACCCCTCCACTTT

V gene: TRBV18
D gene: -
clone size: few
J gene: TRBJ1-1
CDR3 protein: CASSPQGIVNTEAFF
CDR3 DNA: TGTGCCAGCTCACCCCAGGGGATCGTGAACACTGAAGCTTTCTTT

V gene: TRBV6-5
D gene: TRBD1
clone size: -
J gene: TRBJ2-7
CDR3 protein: CASSPGTGGEQYF
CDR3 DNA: TGTGCCAGCAGTCCCGGGACAGGGGGCGAGCAGTACTTC

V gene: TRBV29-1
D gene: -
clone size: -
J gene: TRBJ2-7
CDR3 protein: CSVESPYEQYF
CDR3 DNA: TGCAGCGTTGAATCGCCGTACGAGCAGTACTTC

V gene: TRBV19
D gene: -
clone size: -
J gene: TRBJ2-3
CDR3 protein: CASSPIGTPYSTDTQYF
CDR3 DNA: TGTGCCAGTAGTCCCATCGGGACTCCTTATAGCACAGATACGCAGTATTTT

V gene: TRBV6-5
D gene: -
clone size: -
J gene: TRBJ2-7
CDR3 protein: CASSYLGLSSYEQYF
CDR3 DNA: TGTGCCAGCAGTTACCTGGGACTGAGCTCCTACGAGCAGTACTTC

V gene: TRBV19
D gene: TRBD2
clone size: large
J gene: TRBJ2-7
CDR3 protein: CASRTSGSYEQYF
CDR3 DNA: TGTGCCAGTAGGACTAGCGGGAGTTACGAGCAGTACTTC

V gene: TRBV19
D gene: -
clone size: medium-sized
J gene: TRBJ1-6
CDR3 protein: CASSREGQGWNSPLHF
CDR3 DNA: TGTGCCAGTAGTAGAGAAGGTCAGGGTTGGAATTCACCCCTCCACTTT

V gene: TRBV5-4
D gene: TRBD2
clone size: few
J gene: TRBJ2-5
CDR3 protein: CASSLGLAGGETQYF
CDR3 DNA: TGTGCCAGCAGCTTGGGCCTAGCGGGAGGCGAGACCCAGTACTTC

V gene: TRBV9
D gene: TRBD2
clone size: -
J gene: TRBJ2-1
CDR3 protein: CASSASGSSNEQFF
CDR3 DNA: TGTGCCAGCAGCGCTAGCGGGAGCTCCAATGAGCAGTTCTTC

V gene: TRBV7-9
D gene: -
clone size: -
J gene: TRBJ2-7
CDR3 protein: CASSLGHSSYEQYF
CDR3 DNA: TGTGCCAGCAGCTTAGGTCACAGCTCCTACGAGCAGTACTTC

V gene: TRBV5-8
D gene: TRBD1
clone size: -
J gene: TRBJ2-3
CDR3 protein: CASSFRTGANTDTQYF
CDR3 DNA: TGTGCCAGCAGCTTCAGGACAGGGGCTAACACAGATACGCAGTATTTT

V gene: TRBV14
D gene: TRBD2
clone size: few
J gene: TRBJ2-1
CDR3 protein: CASSQPGLASYNEQFF
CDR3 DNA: TGTGCCAGCAGCCAACCGGGACTAGCCTCCTACAATGAGCAGTTCTTC

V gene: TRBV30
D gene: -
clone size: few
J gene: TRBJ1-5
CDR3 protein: CAWSGESGQPQHF
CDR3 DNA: TGTGCCTGGAGTGGAGAGAGCGGTCAGCCCCAGCATTTT

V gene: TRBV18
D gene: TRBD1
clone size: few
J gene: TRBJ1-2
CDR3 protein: CASSPLRDSEGYTF
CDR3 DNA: TGTGCCAGCTCACCACTCCGGGACAGCGAAGGCTACACCTTC

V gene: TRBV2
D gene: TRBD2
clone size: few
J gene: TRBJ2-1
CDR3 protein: CASSASGGAYNEQFF
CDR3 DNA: TGTGCCAGCAGTGCTAGCGGGGGGGCCTACAATGAGCAGTTCTTC

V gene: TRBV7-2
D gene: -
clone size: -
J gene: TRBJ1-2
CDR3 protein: CASSQDGQGRAGGYTF
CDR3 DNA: TGTGCCAGCAGCCAAGATGGTCAGGGGCGCGCAGGTGGCTACACCTTC

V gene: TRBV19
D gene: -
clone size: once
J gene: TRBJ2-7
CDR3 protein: CASSIESSPLEQYF
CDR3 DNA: TGTGCCAGTAGTATAGAGAGCAGCCCTTTGGAGCAGTACTTC

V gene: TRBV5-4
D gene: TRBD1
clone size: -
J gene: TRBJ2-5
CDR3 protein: CASSQTGVGETQYF
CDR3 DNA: TGTGCCAGCAGCCAAACAGGGGTGGGGGAGACCCAGTACTTC

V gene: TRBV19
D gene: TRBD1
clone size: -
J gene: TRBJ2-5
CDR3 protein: CASSIHGQGLQETQYF
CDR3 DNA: TGTGCCAGTAGTATTCACGGACAGGGCCTCCAAGAGACCCAGTACTTC

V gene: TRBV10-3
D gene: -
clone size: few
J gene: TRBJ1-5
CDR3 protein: CAISESGLRNQPQHF
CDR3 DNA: TGTGCCATCAGTGAGTCAGGGCTACGCAATCAGCCCCAGCATTTT

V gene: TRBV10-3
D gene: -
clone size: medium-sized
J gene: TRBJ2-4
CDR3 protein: CAISEFGTQRNIQYF
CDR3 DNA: TGTGCCATCAGTGAGTTCGGGACCCAACGGAACATTCAGTACTTC

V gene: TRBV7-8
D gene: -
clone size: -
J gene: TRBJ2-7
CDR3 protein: CASSVAARAGSYEQYF
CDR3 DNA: TGTGCCAGCAGCGTAGCGGCGCGGGCAGGCTCCTACGAGCAGTACTTC

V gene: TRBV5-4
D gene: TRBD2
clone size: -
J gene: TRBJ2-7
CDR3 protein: CASSPTSGRAYEQYF
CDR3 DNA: TGTGCCAGCAGCCCGACTAGCGGGAGGGCCTACGAGCAGTACTTC

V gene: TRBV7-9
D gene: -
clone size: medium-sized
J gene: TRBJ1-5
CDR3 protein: CASSLDPNSNQPQHF
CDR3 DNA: TGTGCCAGCAGCTTAGATCCAAATAGCAATCAGCCCCAGCATTTT

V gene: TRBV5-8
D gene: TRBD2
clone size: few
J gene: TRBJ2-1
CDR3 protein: CASSLGSSGSNEQFF
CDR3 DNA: TGTGCCAGCAGCTTGGGGTCTAGCGGGAGCAATGAGCAGTTCTTC

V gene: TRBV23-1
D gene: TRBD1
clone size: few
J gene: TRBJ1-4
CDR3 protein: CATLEGTGAYPRNEKLFF
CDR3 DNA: TGCGCCACTTTGGAGGGGACAGGGGCCTACCCCCGCAATGAAAAACTGTTTTTT

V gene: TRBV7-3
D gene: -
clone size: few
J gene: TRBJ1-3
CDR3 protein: CASSLVQISGNTIYF
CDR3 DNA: TGTGCCAGCAGCTTAGTCCAGATCTCTGGAAACACCATATATTTT